These 24 T cell receptor beta chains were all obtained from the same sample, sequenced in a study of blood T cell repertoires in COVID-19. Data came from immunoSEQ multiplex PCR; TCRdb stores just in-frame clones and leaves some out. This sample has 150,000 to 190,000 clones; around 83% occur once, and the top ten carry approximately 10%. Sequenced: peripheral blood. Receptors were obtained from a woman in her fifties or sixties with acute or convalescent COVID-19.

The chain is built from TRBV7-8 and TRBJ2-3; a weak D match, TRBD2 (5 bases). V was clipped by 5 bases and J by 3 bases, with 12 bases between them. The CDR3 covers 14 residues. Per the germline V gene, CDR1 is SGHVS and CDR2 is FQNEAQ. This CDR3 reads CASSELVSTDTQYF. As DNA, the CDR3 is TGTGCCAGCAGCGAACTAGTCTCAACAGATACGCAGTATTTT.

J is TRBJ1-1 and V is TRBV12-3 or TRBV12-4, with D tentatively TRBD1 (6 bases). This CDR3 contains 13 residues. V gave up 7 bases and J gave up 1 base, with 10 bases separating them. The CDR3 region is CASNRQANTEAFF. The CDR3 DNA follows: TGTGCCAGCAATCGACAGGCGAACACTGAAGCTTTCTTT.

The genes are TRBV19 and TRBJ1-1; 9 nucleotides align to TRBD1. Germline V gives CDR1 LNHDA, CDR2 SQIVND (reference sequence). The length of the CDR3 is 12 residues. CDR3 nucleotides: TGTGCATCCTACCCGGGACAGGGTAGAGCTTTCTTT. Translating gives CASYPGQGRAFF. Combining the CDR3 with reference TRBV19 and TRBJ1-1 gives the whole variable domain DGGITQSPKYLFRKEGQNVTLSCEQNLNHDAMYWYRQDPGQGLRLIYYSQIVNDFQKGDIAEGYSVSREKKESFPLTVTSAQKNPTAFYLCASYPGQGRAFFGQGTRLTVV.

V and J are TRBV7-2 and TRBJ1-6; D gene uncertain. CDR1 SGHTA and CDR2 FQGNSA come from the germline V gene. The CDR3 runs 14 residues. V was trimmed by 1 base and J by 11 bases, leaving 12 bases between them. The CDR3, as DNA: TGTGCCAGCAGCTTAGATTCGGATCGGGCACCCCTCCACTTT. This codes for CASSLDSDRAPLHF.

The rearrangement links TRBV28 to TRBJ2-7; TRBD1 matches at 7 bases. Trimming took 6 bases from V and 2 from J; bases not matched to a gene: 7. The CDR3 loop spans 14 amino acids. In germline, CDR1 is MDHEN, CDR2 SYDVKM. The DNA of the CDR3 is TGTGCCAGCAGCCTGGGGACAGTGGCCTACGAGCAGTACTTC. It codes for CASSLGTVAYEQYF. The full variable domain, completed using reference TRBV28 and TRBJ2-7, is DVKVTQSSRYLVKRTGEKVFLECVQDMDHENMFWYRQDPGLGLRLIYFSYDVKMKEKGDIPEGYSVSREKKERFSLILESASTNQTSMYLCASSLGTVAYEQYFGPGTRLTVT.

As DNA, the CDR3 is TGTGCCAGCAGGGACAGGGTCAATCAGCCCCAGCATTTT. Translated: CASRDRVNQPQHF. The chain joins TRBV28 to TRBJ1-5; 8 bases align to TRBD1. CDR3 length equals 13 residues. The trim removed 6 bases at V and 3 bases at J, leaving 1 base unmatched. Germline V gene sequence: CDR1 MDHEN, CDR2 SYDVKM. Full variable domain (outside the CDR3, taken from reference TRBV28 and TRBJ1-5): DVKVTQSSRYLVKRTGEKVFLECVQDMDHENMFWYRQDPGLGLRLIYFSYDVKMKEKGDIPEGYSVSREKKERFSLILESASTNQTSMYLCASRDRVNQPQHFGDGTRLSIL.

V usage is TRBV2 and J usage is TRBJ1-6, with a tentative D call TRBD1 (5 bases). The V end was cut by 4 bases, the J end by 7 bases, with 8 bases between. This CDR3 comprises 13 residues. Germline CDR1 and CDR2: SNHLY and FYNNEI. The DNA of the CDR3 is TGTGCCAGCAGTGGCGGGACGAATTCACCCCTCCACTTT. Translating gives CASSGGTNSPLHF. The whole variable domain, filled in from reference TRBV2 and TRBJ1-6, reads EPEVTQTPSHQVTQMGQEVILRCVPISNHLYFYWYRQILGQKVEFLVSFYNNEISEKSEIFDDQFSVERPDGSNFTLKIRSTKLEDSAMYFCASSGGTNSPLHFGNGTRLTVT.

The chain combines TRBV11-2 with TRBJ1-1, with D unresolved. Germline V gene lookup returns CDR1 SGHAT and CDR2 FQNNGV. CDR3 size: 14 residues. The V end lost 2 bases, the J end lost 0 bases, and 7 bases lay between the germline ends. CDR3 nucleotide sequence: TGTGCCAGCAGCTTAATACGGTTGAACACTGAAGCTTTCTTT. It specifies CASSLIRLNTEAFF.

The V and J genes are TRBV12-5 and TRBJ1-5; D gene uncertain. CDR3 length equals 12 residues. Germline lookup yields CDR1 LGHNT and CDR2 FRNRAP. Trimming removed 2 bases at V and 6 bases at J, with 5 bases between. CDR3 sequence: CASGLIGQPQHF. CDR3 coding DNA: TGTGCTAGTGGTTTGATCGGTCAGCCCCAGCATTTT.

The chain carries TRBV11-3 and TRBJ1-3, with a possible D match to TRBD1 (5 bases). Looked up from germline, CDR1 is SGHNT and CDR2 is YENEEA. V was clipped by 5 bases and J by 0 bases, with 11 bases between them. The CDR3 runs 15 residues. The chain's CDR3 is CASSRDSFSGNTIYF. Written as DNA, the CDR3 is TGTGCCAGCAGCCGTGACAGTTTCTCTGGAAACACCATATATTTT.

J is TRBJ1-1 and V is TRBV6-2 or TRBV6-3, with D maybe TRBD1 (5 bases). The CDR3 consists of 14 residues. Trimming left V 5 bases short and J 4 bases short, with 14 bases between. Germline CDR1 is MNHEY and CDR2 is SVGEGT. The CDR3 sequence: CASSRPGGVTEAFF. The CDR3 DNA follows: TGTGCCAGCAGTCGTCCGGGGGGTGTCACTGAAGCTTTCTTT.

V is TRBV6-5 and J is TRBJ1-2; 7 positions match TRBD1. CDR3 size: 15 residues. The V gene's germline CDR1 is MNHEY and CDR2 SVGAGI. Trimming at V came to 6 bases and at J to 4 bases, leaving 11 bases not matched to a gene. This CDR3 is CASRIPGTVLYGYTF. The CDR3 nucleotides are TGTGCCAGCAGGATACCTGGGACAGTGCTCTATGGCTACACCTTC.

This chain links TRBV4-2 with TRBJ1-3, with 8 bases identical to TRBD1. This CDR3 has 15 residues. The J segment lost 3 bases and the V segment lost 1 base, leaving 2 bases of the junction unmatched. The germline V gene has CDR1 LGHNA and CDR2 YNFKEQ. The CDR3 loop is CASSQAGGYGNTIYF. The DNA of the CDR3 is TGTGCCAGCAGCCAAGCAGGGGGCTATGGAAACACCATATATTTT.

This clone showed up just a few times. The chain combines TRBV5-4 with TRBJ1-1; TRBD1 is a possible D gene (6 bases). Germline CDR1 reads SGHNT; CDR2 reads YYREEE (reference sequence). CDR3 size: 15 residues. V was clipped by 5 bases and J by 2 bases, with 16 bases between them. CDR3 residues: CASSAGAGPNTEAFF. The CDR3 DNA reads TGTGCCAGCAGTGCAGGGGCGGGCCCTAACACTGAAGCTTTCTTT.

The rearrangement joins TRBV9 to TRBJ2-7; possibly TRBD2 for D (5 bases). Germline CDR1 is SGDLS and CDR2 is YYNGEE. V was pared by 0 bases and J by 3 bases, with 13 bases between. The CDR3 sequence is 15 residues long. CDR3 region: CASSVEASSYYEQYF. The CDR3, as DNA: TGTGCCAGCAGCGTAGAGGCTAGCAGTTACTACGAGCAGTACTTC.

The J gene is TRBJ2-1, the V gene TRBV7-9; 7 nucleotides agree with TRBD1. The CDR3 has 16 amino acids. Germline V gives CDR1 SEHNR, CDR2 FQNEAQ (reference sequence). J gave up 8 bases and V 5 bases, and 15 bases lay outside the gene matches. CDR3 sequence: CASSPPRTGVFDEQFF. The CDR3 DNA reads TGTGCCAGCAGCCCACCACGTACAGGGGTGTTCGATGAGCAGTTCTTC.

This clone was recorded a few times. The chain combines TRBV3-1 (or the pseudogene TRBV3-2) with TRBJ2-7; 9 bases are a match to TRBD1. Per the germline V gene, CDR1 is LGHDT and CDR2 is YNNKEL (reference sequence). After removal of 1 base from V and 4 bases from J, the junction contained 2 bases not matched to a gene. This CDR3 has 14 residues. Here the CDR3 reads CASSQGTGAYEQYF. CDR3 sequence (DNA): TGTGCCAGCAGCCAAGGGACAGGGGCATACGAGCAGTACTTC.

The chain employs TRBV20-1 and TRBJ2-7, with a possible D match to TRBD2 (5 bases). Trimming stripped 3 bases from V and 4 bases from J, with 7 bases between. There are 11 residues in the CDR3. CDR1 DFQATT and CDR2 SNEGSKA come from the germline V gene (reference sequence). DNA of the CDR3: TGCAGTGCTAGTGCGGGTTACGAGCAGTACTTC. Its translation is CSASAGYEQYF.

This chain joins TRBV10-3 and TRBJ1-4, with TRBD1 as a possible D gene (6 bases). Between the trimmed V and J ends, which lost 0 bases and 8 bases, there was a span of 10 bases. This CDR3 is 14 amino acids long. Germline assignment: CDR1 ENHRY and CDR2 SYGVKD. The CDR3 reads CAISESSQGEKLFF. The CDR3 coding sequence is TGTGCCATCAGTGAGTCTTCACAGGGAGAAAAACTGTTTTTT.

The chain has TRBV5-6 and TRBJ2-7, with D tentatively TRBD2 (5 bases). Trimming cost V 0 bases and J 4 bases, with 8 bases left between them. The CDR3 runs 13 residues. Germline lookup yields CDR1 SGHDT and CDR2 YYEEEE. Here the CDR3 reads CASSLGRTYEQYF. Here the CDR3 DNA reads TGTGCCAGCAGCTTGGGACGGACTTACGAGCAGTACTTC.

J is TRBJ2-3 and V is TRBV29-1; no clear D. The CDR3 loop spans 13 amino acids. The V gene lost 3 bases and the J gene lost 0 bases, with 7 bases spanning the gap. Germline CDR1 and CDR2: SQVTM and ANQGSEA. The CDR3: CSVDLSSTDTQYF. CDR3 bases: TGCAGCGTTGACCTCTCTAGCACAGATACGCAGTATTTT.

The chain employs TRBV5-1 and TRBJ1-1; 8 nucleotides align to TRBD1. Germline V gives CDR1 SGHRS, CDR2 YFSETQ. The length of the CDR3 is 15 residues. The J segment lost 1 base and the V segment lost 5 bases, leaving 7 bases of the junction unmatched. CDR3 region: CASSSTGTGNTEAFF. In DNA form, the CDR3 reads TGCGCCAGCAGTTCCACCGGGACAGGGAACACTGAAGCTTTCTTT.

The CDR3 protein is CASSYLGRGYKNIQYF. In nucleotides, the CDR3 is TGTGCCAGCAGTTACTTGGGCAGGGGATACAAAAACATTCAGTACTTC. V gene TRBV6-5 combines with J gene TRBJ2-4, with D tentatively TRBD1 (6 bases). In germline, CDR1 is MNHEY, CDR2 SVGAGI. The CDR3 sequence is 16 residues long. Trimming cost V 1 base and J 3 bases, with 13 bases left between them.

V usage is TRBV5-4 and J usage is TRBJ2-7; D is possibly TRBD2 (6 bases). Trimming pared 6 bases from V and 3 bases from J, leaving 10 bases between. This CDR3 region has 12 residues. The germline V gene encodes CDR1 SGHNT and CDR2 YYREEE (reference sequence). The CDR3 nucleotides are TGTGCCAGCAAACAGGAGGGCTACGAGCAGTACTTC. Translated, it gives CASKQEGYEQYF. The variable domain in full, completed from reference TRBV5-4 and TRBJ2-7, reads ETGVTQSPTHLIKTRGQQVTLRCSSQSGHNTVSWYQQALGQGPQFIFQYYREEENGRGNFPPRFSGLQFPNYSSELNVNALELDDSALYLCASKQEGYEQYFGPGTRLTVT.